This T cell receptor beta chain was sequenced for a study of cytomegalovirus exposure and HLA in healthy donors. Findings of the study overall: Overall, under 200 TCR beta chains were annotated as cytomegalovirus-associated.

The PCR was carried out with 60 Vbeta primers and 13 Jbeta primers. Methods used by the authors: Later analysis identified some 88 million unique TCR beta chains, 8.5 million to 13 million shared. Sequenced by immunoSEQ multiplex PCR; TCRdb stores in-frame clones only, minus some. For V, J and clone size, that table is used; D and trimming come from the DNA. The sample consists of roughly 170,000 clones, 84% of them appearing once. These donors, healthy bone marrow donors, were studied. To note about this clone: Its antigen is unknown.

The sample consisted of PBMCs. This receptor was taken from a man in his thirties or forties in good health and CMV-seronegative.

The CDR3 reads CASSGGGGKSNQPQHF. The CDR3 DNA reads TGTGCCAGCAGTGGAGGTGGGGGGAAAAGCAATCAGCCCCAGCATTTT. J is TRBJ1-5 and V is TRBV2, with D possibly TRBD1 on 5 matching bases. The CDR3 runs to 16 residues. Germline CDR1 reads SNHLY; CDR2 reads FYNNEI. V lost 4 bases and J 1 base, leaving 14 bases between the germline ends.